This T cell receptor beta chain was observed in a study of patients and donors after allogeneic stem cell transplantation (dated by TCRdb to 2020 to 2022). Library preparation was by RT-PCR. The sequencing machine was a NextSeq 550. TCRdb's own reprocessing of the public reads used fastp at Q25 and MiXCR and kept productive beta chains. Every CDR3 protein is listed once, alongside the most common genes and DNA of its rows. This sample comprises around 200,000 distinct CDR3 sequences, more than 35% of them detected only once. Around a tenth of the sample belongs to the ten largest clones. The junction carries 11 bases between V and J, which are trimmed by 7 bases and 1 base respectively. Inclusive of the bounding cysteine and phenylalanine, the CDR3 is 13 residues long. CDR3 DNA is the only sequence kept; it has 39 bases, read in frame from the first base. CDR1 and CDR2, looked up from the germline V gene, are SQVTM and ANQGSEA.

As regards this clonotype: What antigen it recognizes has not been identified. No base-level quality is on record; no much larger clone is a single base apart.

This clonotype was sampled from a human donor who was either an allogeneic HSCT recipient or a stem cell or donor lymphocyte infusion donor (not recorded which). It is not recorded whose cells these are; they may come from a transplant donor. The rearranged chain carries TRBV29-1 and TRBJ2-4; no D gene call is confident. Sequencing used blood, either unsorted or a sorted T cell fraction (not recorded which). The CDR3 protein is CSARAGAKNIQYF. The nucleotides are TGCAGCGCCCGAGCCGGGGCCAAAAACATTCAGTACTTC.